The rows below give T cell receptor beta chains drawn from one sample of a study of blood T cells in healthy people across ages. TCRdb passed the 5' RACE reads through MiXCR, listing each CDR3 protein once. The data show roughly 730,000 distinct CDR3 sequences, 45% to 70% seen once. Sequencing used blood. The origin of the receptors is a man in his forties in good health. CDR3s include the opening cysteine and the closing phenylalanine or tryptophan. Each record gives: clone size, V gene, D gene, J gene, CDR3 DNA, CDR3 protein. D genes are given only for firm matches. Size is omitted from some rows. Given values are once, few, many or a class for expanded clones.

>few|TRBV4-3|-|TRBJ2-4
TGCGCCAGCAGCCAAGATGCGGGGACCTTGGCCCAGTACTTC
CASSQDAGTLAQYF
>-|TRBV7-2|-|TRBJ2-5
TGTGCCTCCCAACGATTAACGGTGGAGACCCAGTACTTC
CASQRLTVETQYF
>-|TRBV4-1|-|TRBJ2-4
TGCGCCAGCAGCCAAGAAGGCAGCTGGATAGCCAAAAACATTCAGTACTTC
CASSQEGSWIAKNIQYF
>-|TRBV7-9|-|TRBJ2-3
TGTGCCAGCAGCGAGGGTTACCCAGATACGCAGTATTTT
CASSEGYPDTQYF
>-|TRBV7-8|TRBD2|TRBJ2-3
TGTGCCAGCAGCTTAGCCCGGACTAGCAACCCGGATACGCAGTATTTT
CASSLARTSNPDTQYF
>few|TRBV20-1|-|TRBJ2-2
TGCAGTGCTAGAGGCAGAAACACCGGGGAGCTGTTTTTT
CSARGRNTGELFF
>-|TRBV7-9|TRBD2|TRBJ2-7
TGTGCCAGCAGGCGGAGACTAGCGGTATCCTACAATGAGCAGTACTTC
CASRRRLAVSYNEQYF
>few|TRBV27|-|TRBJ2-7
TGTGCCAGCAGTCCCAACACCGACTACGAGCAGTACTTC
CASSPNTDYEQYF
>-|TRBV6-2/TRBV6-3|TRBD1|TRBJ2-1
TGTGCCAGCAGTTATACTCTGGGGTCGAGGCAGGGGGAGTTCTTC
CASSYTLGSRQGEFF
>-|TRBV20-1|TRBD1|TRBJ2-7
TGCAGTGCTCCCCTAAGTCAGGGGGCTCGCTACGAGCAGTACTTC
CSAPLSQGARYEQYF
>few|TRBV18|-|TRBJ1-4
TGTGCCAGCTCACCATGGCCACCCGGCACTAATGAAAAACTGTTTTTT
CASSPWPPGTNEKLFF
>few|TRBV29-1|-|TRBJ2-5
TGCAGCGTTGAAGATTCTGGAGGAGCGGAGACCCAGTACTTC
CSVEDSGGAETQYF
>-|TRBV7-8|TRBD2|TRBJ2-5
TGTGCCAGCAGCCGACGGGGGGGGAACAATGAGCAGTACTTC
CASSRRGGNNEQYF
>-|TRBV12-3/TRBV12-4|-|TRBJ2-5
TGTGCCAGCCGGACGGCGTCTGAGCAGTACTTC
CASRTASEQYF
>once|TRBV28|-|TRBJ2-1
TGTGCCAGCAGTTCGCCTCCGCCTCAGGTAACTTACACCGGTGAGCAGTTCTTC
CASSSPPPQVTYTGEQFF
>few|TRBV29-1|-|TRBJ2-5
TGCAGCAAGTACGATCAAGAGACCCAGTACTTC
CSKYDQETQYF
>-|TRBV25-1|-|TRBJ2-5
TGTGCCAGCATTGAATATGATAAAGGAGAGCAGTACTTC
CASIEYDKGEQYF
>-|TRBV29-1|TRBD2|TRBJ2-3
TGCAGCGGGGGTATCGGGGGAGGGCCTCGAGATACGCAGTATTTT
CSGGIGGGPRDTQYF
>few|TRBV29-1|TRBD1|TRBJ1-2
TGCAGCACTTTGACAGGGGAGTATGGCTACACCTTC
CSTLTGEYGYTF
>-|TRBV3-1|-|TRBJ1-6
TGTGCCAGCAACCATGCGGGGGCATCTAATTCACCCCTCCACTTT
CASNHAGASNSPLHF
>-|TRBV5-1|TRBD1|TRBJ2-2
TGCGCCAGCATCCCGAGACAGGGAACCGGGGAGCTGTTTTTT
CASIPRQGTGELFF
>-|TRBV20-1|TRBD2|TRBJ2-3
TGCAGTGCTAGATCTTTTACGGGCGGGGGGGCCCTCAAGTTAGATACGCAGTATTTT
CSARSFTGGGALKLDTQYF
>-|TRBV11-2|TRBD1|TRBJ2-5
TGTGCCAGCAACCAGGGGGATGTTGAGACCCAGTACTTC
CASNQGDVETQYF